This TCR beta chain is drawn from a study of spatial heterogeneity in lung cancer. TCRdb re-analysed the 5' RACE reads in MiXCR, keeping a single row per CDR3 protein. The data show 35,000 to 45,000 distinct CDR3 sequences, under 9% seen once. Germline CDR1 is SEHNR and CDR2 is FQNEAQ (reference sequence). Trimming removed 5 bases from V and 2 bases from J, with 13 bases in between. This CDR3 is built from 15 residues. Time point: blood at routine non-recurrence follow-up after resection. This clonotype appeared a few times. The chain employs TRBV7-9 and TRBJ1-3; TRBD1 is a possible D gene (5 bases). The sample in question was PBMCs, obtained at follow-up. This sequence was found in a male donor with early-stage non-small cell lung cancer. The CDR3 bases are TGTGCCAGCAGCGCACCCGGGACGACTGGAAACACCATATATTTT. This codes for CASSAPGTTGNTIYF.